The clone carrying this T cell receptor (beta chain) was counted ten times or more. The data were obtained in a study of T cells of healthy individuals. TCRdb called the 5' RACE reads again in MiXCR, with one record for every CDR3 protein. The data show tens of thousands of distinct CDR3 sequences, about 16% seen once. Germline CDR1 SGHKS, CDR2 YYEKEE (reference sequence). The V end was cut by 4 bases, the J end by 7 bases, with 11 bases between. The CDR3 runs 13 residues. The sequence derives from a human donor in good health. The V and J genes are TRBV5-5 and TRBJ1-4; the D is unclear. The CDR3 region is CASSRGPGEKLFF. The CDR3 DNA sequence: TGTGCCAGCAGCCGAGGACCTGGTGAAAAACTGTTTTTT.